This TCR beta chain was identified during a study of T cell repertoires in cytomegalovirus infection. Study-level information: Public TCR beta signatures provided an indication of both CMV infection and a matching HLA type.

TCRdb passed the reads through MiXCR, listing each CDR3 protein once. Among a few hundred thousand distinct CDR3 sequences listed, approximately 15% were seen once. CDR1 and CDR2 from the germline V gene are SEHNR and FQNEAQ (reference sequence). The CDR3 extends over 16 amino acids. V lost 4 bases and J lost 1, with 14 bases in between. This chain links TRBV7-9 with TRBJ2-1; D might be TRBD1 or TRBD2, each matching 6 bases. The TCR originated in a human donor in good health (CMV status not recorded). Some clones in this sample may be carry-over from other donors' samples. The source material was CD8+ T cells from PBMCs. CDR3 loop: CASSSPGGLSYNEQFF. CDR3 sequence (DNA): TGTGCCAGCAGCTCCCCCGGGGGCCTGTCCTACAATGAGCAGTTCTTC.